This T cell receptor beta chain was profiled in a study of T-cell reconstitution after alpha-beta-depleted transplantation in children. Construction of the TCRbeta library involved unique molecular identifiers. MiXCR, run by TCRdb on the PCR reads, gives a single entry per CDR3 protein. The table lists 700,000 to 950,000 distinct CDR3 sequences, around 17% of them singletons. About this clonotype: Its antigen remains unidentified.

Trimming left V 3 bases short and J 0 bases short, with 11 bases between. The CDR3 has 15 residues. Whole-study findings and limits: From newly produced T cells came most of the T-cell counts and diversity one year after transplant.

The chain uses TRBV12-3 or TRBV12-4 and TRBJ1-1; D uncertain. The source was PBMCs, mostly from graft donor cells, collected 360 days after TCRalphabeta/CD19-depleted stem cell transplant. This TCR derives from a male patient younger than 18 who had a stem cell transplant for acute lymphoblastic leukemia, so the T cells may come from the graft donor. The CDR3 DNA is TGTGCCAGCAGTTTGAGTCCAGTCATGAACACTGAAGCTTTCTTT. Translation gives CASSLSPVMNTEAFF.